A few counts support the clone carrying this T cell receptor (beta chain). What it binds is unknown. The data were taken from a study of beta chain features in type 1 diabetes. Study-level information: Cell yields, gender and age were comparable in patients and healthy donors. Findings and limits, study-wide: Type 1 diabetes patients had TCRB CDR3s that were shorter (moderately but significantly so) in all four CD4+ subsets.

Between the trimmed V and J ends, which lost 4 bases and 7 bases, there was a span of 8 bases. The germline gives CDR1 GTSNPN, CDR2 SVGIG (reference sequence). This CDR3 spans 11 amino acids. The entirety of the isolated RNA underwent reverse transcription, so expressed TCRB transcripts were sequenced. The method was immunoSEQ multiplex PCR; TCRdb's version includes in-frame clones alone and lacks a portion of them. The sample lists over 150,000 clones, roughly 8% seen once, with approximately 0.87% in the top ten. This sequence joins TRBV30 and TRBJ2-1, with D hard to call. Material: central memory CD4+ T cells from blood. This TCR was recovered from a woman aged 40 to 50 with type 1 diabetes. CDR3 nucleotides: TGTGCCTGGACCCACGGGAATGAGCAGTTCTTC. The encoded protein is CAWTHGNEQFF.